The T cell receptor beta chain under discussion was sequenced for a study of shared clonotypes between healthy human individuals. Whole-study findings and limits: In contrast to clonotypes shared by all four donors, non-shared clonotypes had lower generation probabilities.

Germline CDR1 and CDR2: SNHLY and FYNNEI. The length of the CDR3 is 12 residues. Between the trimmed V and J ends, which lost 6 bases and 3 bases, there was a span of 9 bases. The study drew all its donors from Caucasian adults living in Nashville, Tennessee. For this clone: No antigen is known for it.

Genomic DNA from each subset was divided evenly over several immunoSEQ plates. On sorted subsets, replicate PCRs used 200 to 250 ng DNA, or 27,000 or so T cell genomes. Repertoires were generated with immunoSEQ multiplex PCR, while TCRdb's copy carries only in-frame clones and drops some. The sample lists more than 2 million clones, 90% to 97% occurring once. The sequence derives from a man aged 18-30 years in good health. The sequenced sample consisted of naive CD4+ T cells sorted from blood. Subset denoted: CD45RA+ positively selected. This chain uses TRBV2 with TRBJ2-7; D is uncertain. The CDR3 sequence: CASRGRNYEQYF. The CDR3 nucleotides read TGTGCCAGCAGAGGGCGGAACTACGAGCAGTACTTC.